This T cell receptor (beta chain) was profiled in a study of shared T cell receptors in the human thymus. The CDR3 is made up of 16 amino acids. Per the germline V gene, CDR1 is MGHDK and CDR2 is SYGVNS. Generated by immunoSEQ multiplex PCR, the TCRdb table keeps only in-frame clones and is missing some. The sample carries approximately 490,000 clones, approximately 78% recorded once. These same data were also listed under a study on human thymus T cells. In that study: Corrective cardiac operations yielded the resected thymus tissue. Repertoires sampled from thymus and blood appeared biased in V and J gene usage.

The rearrangement uses TRBV25-1 and TRBJ2-5; 14 bases match TRBD2. Sequencing used thymocytes. The clonotype originates from a boy in the first two years of life with a congenital heart defect. The CDR3 spells CATHSGLAGARETQYF. As DNA, the CDR3 is TGTGCTACACACTCGGGACTAGCGGGAGCAAGAGAGACCCAGTACTTC.